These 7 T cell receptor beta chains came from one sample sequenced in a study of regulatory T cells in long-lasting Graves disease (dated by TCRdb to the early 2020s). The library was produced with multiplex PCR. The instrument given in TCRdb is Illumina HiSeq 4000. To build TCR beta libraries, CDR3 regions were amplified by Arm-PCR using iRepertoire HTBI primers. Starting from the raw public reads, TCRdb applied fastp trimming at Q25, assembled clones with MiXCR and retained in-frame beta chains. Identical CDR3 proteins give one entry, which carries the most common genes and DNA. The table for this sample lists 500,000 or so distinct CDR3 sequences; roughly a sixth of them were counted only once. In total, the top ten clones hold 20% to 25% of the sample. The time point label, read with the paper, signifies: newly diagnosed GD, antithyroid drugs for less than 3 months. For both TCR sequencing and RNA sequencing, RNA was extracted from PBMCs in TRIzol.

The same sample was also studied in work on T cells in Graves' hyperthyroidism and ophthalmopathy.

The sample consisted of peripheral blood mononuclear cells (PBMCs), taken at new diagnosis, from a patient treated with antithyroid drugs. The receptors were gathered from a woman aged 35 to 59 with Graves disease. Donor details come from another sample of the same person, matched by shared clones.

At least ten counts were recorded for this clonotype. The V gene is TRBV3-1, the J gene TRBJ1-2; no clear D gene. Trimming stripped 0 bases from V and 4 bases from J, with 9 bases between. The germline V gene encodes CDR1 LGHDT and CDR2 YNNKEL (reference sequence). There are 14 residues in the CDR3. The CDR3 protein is CASSQDSVGYGYTF. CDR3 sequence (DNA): TGTGCCAGCAGCCAAGATTCCGTTGGCTATGGCTACACCTTC.

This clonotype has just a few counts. CDR3 sequence (DNA): TGCAGTGCTTTACAGGGGGCGCTTAGTTCTGGCTACACCTTC. Protein product: CSALQGALSSGYTF. The chain employs TRBV20-1 and TRBJ1-2; 9 bases are shared with TRBD1. This CDR3 comprises 14 residues. Germline V gene sequence: CDR1 DFQATT, CDR2 SNEGSKA (reference sequence). Trimming at V came to 5 bases and at J to 7 bases, leaving 11 bases not matched to a gene.

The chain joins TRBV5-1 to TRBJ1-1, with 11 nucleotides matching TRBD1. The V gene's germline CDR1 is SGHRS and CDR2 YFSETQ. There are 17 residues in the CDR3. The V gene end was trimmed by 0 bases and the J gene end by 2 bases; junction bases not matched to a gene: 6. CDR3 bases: TGCGCCAGCAGCTTGGCCGGGGGACAGGGGGTTAACACTGAAGCTTTCTTT. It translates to CASSLAGGQGVNTEAFF.

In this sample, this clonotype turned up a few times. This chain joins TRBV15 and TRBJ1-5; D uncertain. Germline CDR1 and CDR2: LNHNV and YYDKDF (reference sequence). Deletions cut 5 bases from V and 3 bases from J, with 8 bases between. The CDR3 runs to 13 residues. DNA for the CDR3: TGTGCCACCAGCGAGCGGAACAATCAGCCCCAGCATTTT. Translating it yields CATSERNNQPQHF. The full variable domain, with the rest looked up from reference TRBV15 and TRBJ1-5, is DAMVIQNPRYQVTQFGKPVTLSCSQTLNHNVMYWYQQKSSQAPKLLFHYYDKDFNNEADTPDNFQSRRPNTSFCFLDIRSPGLGDTAMYLCATSERNNQPQHFGDGTRLSIL.

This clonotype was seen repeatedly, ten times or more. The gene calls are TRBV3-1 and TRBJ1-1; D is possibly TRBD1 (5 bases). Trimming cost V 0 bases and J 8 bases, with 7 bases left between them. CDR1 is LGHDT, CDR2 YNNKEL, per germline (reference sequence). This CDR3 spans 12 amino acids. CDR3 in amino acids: CASSQEEGEAFF. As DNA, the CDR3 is TGTGCCAGCAGCCAAGAGGAGGGGGAAGCTTTCTTT.

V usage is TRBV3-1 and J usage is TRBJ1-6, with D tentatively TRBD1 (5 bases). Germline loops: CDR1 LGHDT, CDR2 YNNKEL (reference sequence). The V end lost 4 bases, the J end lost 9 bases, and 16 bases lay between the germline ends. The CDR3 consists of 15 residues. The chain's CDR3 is CASSPGAGVGSPLHF. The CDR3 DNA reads TGTGCCAGCAGCCCTGGCGCGGGGGTCGGTTCACCCCTCCACTTT.

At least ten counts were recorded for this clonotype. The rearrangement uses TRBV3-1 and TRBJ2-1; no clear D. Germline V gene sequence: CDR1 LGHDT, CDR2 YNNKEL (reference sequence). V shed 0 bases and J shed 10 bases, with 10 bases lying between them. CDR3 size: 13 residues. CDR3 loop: CASSQDRWVEQFF. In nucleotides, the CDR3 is TGTGCCAGCAGCCAAGATCGGTGGGTGGAGCAGTTCTTC.